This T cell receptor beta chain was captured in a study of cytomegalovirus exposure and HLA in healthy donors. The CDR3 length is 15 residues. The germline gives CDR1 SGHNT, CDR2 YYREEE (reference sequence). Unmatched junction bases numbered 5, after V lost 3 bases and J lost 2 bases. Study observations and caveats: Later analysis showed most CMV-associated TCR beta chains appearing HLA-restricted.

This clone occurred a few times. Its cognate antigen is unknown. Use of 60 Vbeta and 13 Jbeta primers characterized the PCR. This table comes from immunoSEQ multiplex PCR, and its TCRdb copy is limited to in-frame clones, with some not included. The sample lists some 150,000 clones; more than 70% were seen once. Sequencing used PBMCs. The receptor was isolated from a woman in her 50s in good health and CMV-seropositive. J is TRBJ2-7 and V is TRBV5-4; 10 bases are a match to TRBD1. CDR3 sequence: CASSSAGQGAYEQYF. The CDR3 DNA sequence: TGTGCCAGCAGCTCGGCCGGACAGGGGGCCTACGAGCAGTACTTC.